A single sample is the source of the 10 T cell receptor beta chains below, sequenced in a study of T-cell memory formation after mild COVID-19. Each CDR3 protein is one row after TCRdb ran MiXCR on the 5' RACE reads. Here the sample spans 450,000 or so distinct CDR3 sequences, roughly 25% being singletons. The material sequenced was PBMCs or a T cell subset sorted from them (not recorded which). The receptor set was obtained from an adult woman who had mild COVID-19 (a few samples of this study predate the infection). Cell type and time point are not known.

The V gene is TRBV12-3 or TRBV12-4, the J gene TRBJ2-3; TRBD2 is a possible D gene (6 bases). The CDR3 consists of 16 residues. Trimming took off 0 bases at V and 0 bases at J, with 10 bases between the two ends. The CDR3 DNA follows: TGTGCCAGCAGTTTAGCCGGCGGGGTCAGCACAGATACGCAGTATTTT. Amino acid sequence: CASSLAGGVSTDTQYF.

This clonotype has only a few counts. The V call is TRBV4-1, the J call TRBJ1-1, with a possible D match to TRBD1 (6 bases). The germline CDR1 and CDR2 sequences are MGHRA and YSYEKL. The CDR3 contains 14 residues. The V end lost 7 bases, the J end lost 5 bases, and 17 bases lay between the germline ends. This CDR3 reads CASTPRGRGTEAFF. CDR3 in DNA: TGCGCCAGCACCCCAAGGGGAAGGGGGACTGAAGCTTTCTTT.

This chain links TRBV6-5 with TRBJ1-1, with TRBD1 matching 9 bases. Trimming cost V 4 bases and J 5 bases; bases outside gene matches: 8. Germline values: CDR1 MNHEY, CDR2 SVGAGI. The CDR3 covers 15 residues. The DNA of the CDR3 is TGTGCCAGCAGTTCCCCGGGACAGGGAAAAACTGAAGCTTTCTTT. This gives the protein CASSSPGQGKTEAFF.

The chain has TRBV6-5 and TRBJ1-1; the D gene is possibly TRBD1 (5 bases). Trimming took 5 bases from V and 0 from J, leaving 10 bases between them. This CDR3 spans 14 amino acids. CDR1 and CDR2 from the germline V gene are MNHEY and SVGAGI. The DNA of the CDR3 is TGTGCCAGCAGTAAATTGACAGTGAACACTGAAGCTTTCTTT. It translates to CASSKLTVNTEAFF.

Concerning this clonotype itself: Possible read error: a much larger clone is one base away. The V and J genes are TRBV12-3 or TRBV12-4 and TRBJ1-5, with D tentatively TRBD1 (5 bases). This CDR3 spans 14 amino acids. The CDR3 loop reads CDSSPSWGSQPQHF. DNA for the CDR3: TGTGACAGCAGTCCTAGTTGGGGCTCCCAGCCCCAGCATTTT.

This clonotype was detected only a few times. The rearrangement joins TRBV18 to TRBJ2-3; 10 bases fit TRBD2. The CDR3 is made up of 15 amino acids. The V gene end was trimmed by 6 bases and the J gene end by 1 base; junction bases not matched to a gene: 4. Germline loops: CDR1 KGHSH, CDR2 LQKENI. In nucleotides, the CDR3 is TGTGCCAGCTCCGGGGGGACTAGCGGCACAGATACGCAGTATTTT. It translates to CASSGGTSGTDTQYF.

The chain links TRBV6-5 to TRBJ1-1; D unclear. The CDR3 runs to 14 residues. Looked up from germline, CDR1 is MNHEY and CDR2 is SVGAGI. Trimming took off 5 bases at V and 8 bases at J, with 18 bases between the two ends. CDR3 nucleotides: TGTGCCAGCAGTCAAGAGGGTACAAGGACGGAAGCTTTCTTT. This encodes CASSQEGTRTEAFF.

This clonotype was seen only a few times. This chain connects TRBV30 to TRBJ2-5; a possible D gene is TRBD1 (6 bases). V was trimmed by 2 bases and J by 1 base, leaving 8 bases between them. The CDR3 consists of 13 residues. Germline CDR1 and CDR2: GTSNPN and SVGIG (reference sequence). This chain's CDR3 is CAWSWDIQETQYF. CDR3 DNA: TGTGCCTGGAGTTGGGACATCCAAGAGACCCAGTACTTC. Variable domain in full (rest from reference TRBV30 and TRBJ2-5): SQTIHQWPATLVQPVGSPLSLECTVEGTSNPNLYWYRQAAGRGLQLLFYSVGIGQISSEVPQNLSASRPQDRQFILSSKKLLLSDSGFYLCAWSWDIQETQYFGPGTRLLVL.

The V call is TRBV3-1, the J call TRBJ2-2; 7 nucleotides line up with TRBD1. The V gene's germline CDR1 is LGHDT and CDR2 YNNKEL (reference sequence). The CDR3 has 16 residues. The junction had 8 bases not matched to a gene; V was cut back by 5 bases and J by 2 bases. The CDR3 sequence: CASSATGDINTGELFF. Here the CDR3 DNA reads TGTGCCAGCAGCGCTACAGGGGATATTAACACCGGGGAGCTGTTTTTT.

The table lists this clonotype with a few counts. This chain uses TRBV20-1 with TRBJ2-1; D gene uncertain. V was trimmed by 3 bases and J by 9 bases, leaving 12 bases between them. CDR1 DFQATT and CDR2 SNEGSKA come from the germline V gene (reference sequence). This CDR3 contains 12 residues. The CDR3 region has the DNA TGCAGTGCTAGGCAGTCTAGTAGTGAGCAGTTCTTC. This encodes CSARQSSSEQFF.